Below, 23 T cell receptor beta chains from the same sample are listed, as sequenced in a study of T cells in Graves' hyperthyroidism and ophthalmopathy. Amplification yielded TCR beta CDR3 regions, with RNA transcripts as the source. Primed by the HTBI set, a first-round RT-PCR was run on the TCR CDR3. TCRdb processed the multiplex PCR reads anew with MiXCR; each CDR3 protein has one entry. The sample lists some 620,000 distinct CDR3 sequences, 15% to 20% seen once, with about 3.8% in the top ten. Sequenced sample: blood. These receptors all stem from a woman aged 25-40 years with Graves' hyperthyroidism.

The rearrangement uses TRBV30 and TRBJ2-3, with TRBD2 matching 8 bases. The junction had 19 bases not matched to a gene; V was cut back by 5 bases and J by 0 bases. CDR1 GTSNPN and CDR2 SVGIG come from the germline V gene (reference sequence). The CDR3 loop spans 19 amino acids. This CDR3 is CAWSGIHLLAASSTDTQYF. The CDR3 DNA reads as TGTGCCTGGTCAGGAATCCACTTACTAGCGGCCTCTAGCACAGATACGCAGTATTTT.

The chain links TRBV6-1 to TRBJ1-5; 8 bases line up with TRBD1. This CDR3 region has 15 residues. Germline CDR1 reads MNHNS; CDR2 reads SASEGT. V was pared by 6 bases and J by 3 bases, with 7 bases of the junction left unmatched. The CDR3 DNA reads as TGTGCCAGCAGCCCGGACAGGGACACCAATCAGCCCCAGCATTTT. Translation gives CASSPDRDTNQPQHF.

This clonotype was picked up many times. The genes are TRBV30 and TRBJ2-5; 14 nucleotides match TRBD2. This CDR3 comprises 15 residues. CDR1 is GTSNPN and CDR2 is SVGIG in the germline V gene (reference sequence). The V gene end was trimmed by 0 bases and the J gene end by 9 bases; junction bases not matched to a gene: 6. Written as DNA, the CDR3 is TGTGCCTGGAGTGTAACGACTAGCGGGAGGGGGGCCCAGTACTTC. Translation: CAWSVTTSGRGAQYF.

The chain employs TRBV6-2 or TRBV6-3 and TRBJ1-1; no clear D gene. V was shortened by 4 bases and J by 1 base, with 10 bases between the two germline ends. Germline CDR1 and CDR2: MNHEY and SVGEGT. CDR3 length equals 14 residues. CDR3 protein: CASSFRNPNTEAFF. In DNA form, the CDR3 reads TGTGCCAGCAGTTTTCGGAATCCGAACACTGAAGCTTTCTTT.

This chain links TRBV9 with TRBJ2-3, with 14 bases aligning to TRBD2. This CDR3 is 16 amino acids long. The V segment lost 3 bases and the J segment 6 bases; nucleotides outside the gene matches: 6. Per the germline V gene, CDR1 is SGDLS and CDR2 is YYNGEE. CDR3 sequence reads: CASSAGLAGVVDTQYF. The CDR3 nucleotides are TGTGCCAGCAGCGCGGGACTAGCGGGAGTAGTGGATACGCAGTATTTT. Full variable domain (missing parts from reference TRBV9 and TRBJ2-3): DSGVTQTPKHLITATGQRVTLRCSPRSGDLSVYWYQQSLDQGLQFLIQYYNGEERAKGNILERFSAQQFPDLHSELNLSSLELGDSALYFCASSAGLAGVVDTQYFGPGTRLTVL.

In this sample, this clonotype turned up a few times. The gene calls are TRBV10-2 and TRBJ2-1; tentatively, D is TRBD1 (6 bases). From germline, CDR1 is WSHSY and CDR2 SAAADI. The CDR3 consists of 14 residues. V gave up 8 bases and J gave up 0 bases, with 11 bases separating them. The CDR3 region has the DNA TGCGCCAGCCAGGGGTGGCCCTCCTACAATGAGCAGTTCTTC. It specifies CASQGWPSYNEQFF.

The rearrangement links TRBV28 to TRBJ1-5, with D perhaps matching TRBD1 (6 bases). V gave up 5 bases and J gave up 6 bases, with 14 bases separating them. Germline-derived CDR1 and CDR2 are MDHEN and SYDVKM. The CDR3 runs to 14 residues. CDR3 nucleotide sequence: TGTGCCAGCAGTAATCGGGGGGGCGTTCAGCCCCAGCATTTT. Translated: CASSNRGGVQPQHF.

About this clonotype itself: The junction differs from germline at one of its ends, possibly a read error. The chain employs TRBV10-3 and TRBJ1-1, with D possibly TRBD1 on 6 matching bases. The CDR3 has 11 amino acids. Germline CDR1 reads ENHRY; CDR2 reads SYGVKD. The chain's CDR3 is CAVQGNTGAFF. The CDR3 DNA reads as TGTGCCGTTCAGGGGAACACTGGAGCTTTCTTT.

This clonotype was seen repeatedly, ten times or more. V and J are TRBV11-2 and TRBJ2-3; the D is unclear. Germline V gene sequence: CDR1 SGHAT, CDR2 FQNNGV. This CDR3 has 12 amino acids. V was cut by 5 bases and J by 4 bases, with 7 bases left in between. In DNA, the CDR3 is TGTGCCAGCAGCCAACACTCAGATACGCAGTATTTT. It yields the protein CASSQHSDTQYF. Drawing the rest from reference TRBV11-2 and TRBJ2-3, the complete variable domain is EAGVAQSPRYKIIEKRQSVAFWCNPISGHATLYWYQQILGQGPKLLIQFQNNGVVDDSQLPKDRFSAERLKGVDSTLKIQPAKLEDSAVYLCASSQHSDTQYFGPGTRLTVL.

In this sample, this clonotype turned up many times. The chain carries TRBV6-1 and TRBJ1-2; 8 positions agree with TRBD1. Germline assignment: CDR1 MNHNS and CDR2 SASEGT. This CDR3 region has 13 residues. V lost 2 bases and J lost 9; bases outside the gene matches: 5. The CDR3 reads CASSERDRSRYTF. The CDR3 nucleotides read TGTGCCAGCAGTGAACGGGACAGGTCGCGCTACACCTTC.

This clonotype showed up many times. V gene TRBV2 combines with J gene TRBJ2-7, with D uncertain. There are 11 residues in the CDR3. From germline, CDR1 is SNHLY and CDR2 FYNNEI. Trimming pared 7 bases from V and 5 bases from J, leaving 9 bases between. CDR3 amino acids: CASIFVHEQYF. CDR3 nucleotides: TGTGCCAGCATTTTCGTCCACGAGCAGTACTTC.

This clonotype was observed many times. The rearrangement links TRBV7-2 to TRBJ2-6, with D possibly matching TRBD2 (5 bases). CDR1 is SGHTA and CDR2 is FQGNSA in the germline V gene. Trimming took off 5 bases at V and 0 bases at J, with 8 bases between the two ends. The CDR3 runs 15 residues. The CDR3 nucleotides are TGTGCCAGCAGCGGACTGGTCTCTGGGGCCAACGTCCTGACTTTC. Its translation: CASSGLVSGANVLTF. Looking up the rest from reference TRBV7-2 and TRBJ2-6 gives the full variable domain: GAGVSQSPSNKVTEKGKDVELRCDPISGHTALYWYRQSLGQGLEFLIYFQGNSAPDKSGLPSDRFSAERTGGSVSTLTIQRTQQEDSAVYLCASSGLVSGANVLTFGAGSRLTVL.

This chain connects TRBV2 to TRBJ1-3; D gene unclear. The germline CDR1 and CDR2 sequences are SNHLY and FYNNEI. The CDR3 consists of 12 residues. Trimming removed 5 bases from V and 4 bases from J, with 6 bases in between. CDR3 sequence (DNA): TGTGCCAGCAGTAATATAGGAAACACCATATATTTT. Translating gives CASSNIGNTIYF.

This clonotype was recorded a few times. This chain joins TRBV30 and TRBJ2-7; D is possibly TRBD1 or TRBD2 (7 bases each). Trimming shortened V by 5 bases and J by 6 bases, and 20 bases separated the two germline ends. The germline CDR1 and CDR2 sequences are GTSNPN and SVGIG (reference sequence). CDR3 length: 14 residues. Written as DNA, the CDR3 is TGTGCCTGGGGACCGGGACAGCGGGATTCCGAGCAGTACTTC. Translating it yields CAWGPGQRDSEQYF.

There are many counts of this clonotype. This chain links TRBV6-1 with TRBJ2-5; 11 bases are shared with TRBD2. From germline, CDR1 is MNHNS and CDR2 SASEGT. After removal of 1 base from V and 6 bases from J, the junction contained 10 bases not matched to a gene. The CDR3 spans 17 residues. The CDR3 DNA sequence: TGTGCCAGCAGTGAAGTGGGTAGCGGGAGGGTTCGAAAGACCCAGTACTTC. It yields the protein CASSEVGSGRVRKTQYF.

This clonotype came up a few times. The chain recombines TRBV6-1 with TRBJ2-6; 7 bases line up with TRBD1. This CDR3 contains 15 residues. The J segment lost 1 base and the V segment lost 6 bases, leaving 3 bases of the junction unmatched. Germline loops: CDR1 MNHNS, CDR2 SASEGT. CDR3 loop: CASRAGGSGANVLTF. The DNA of the CDR3 is TGTGCCAGCAGAGCAGGGGGATCTGGGGCCAACGTCCTGACTTTC.

This clonotype was recorded at least ten times. The chain has TRBV28 and TRBJ2-1; TRBD1 or TRBD2 may be the D gene (5 bases each). This CDR3 contains 20 residues. Trimming shortened V by 3 bases and J by 0 bases, and 24 bases separated the two germline ends. Germline CDR1 and CDR2: MDHEN and SYDVKM. CDR3 region: CASSFRPKTTGTGSYNEQFF. CDR3 coding DNA: TGTGCCAGCAGTTTCCGCCCAAAGACGACCGGGACCGGCTCCTACAATGAGCAGTTCTTC.

The CDR3, as DNA: TGTGCCAGCACCGAGCGGGAGGGCCAAGATACGCAGTATTTT. Protein sequence: CASTEREGQDTQYF. V gene TRBV7-9 combines with J gene TRBJ2-3, with 10 bases that match TRBD2. CDR3 length: 14 amino acids. V was pared by 7 bases and J by 5 bases, with 6 bases of the junction left unmatched. Germline-derived CDR1 and CDR2 are SEHNR and FQNEAQ (reference sequence).

This clonotype was seen ten or more times. The genes are TRBV30 and TRBJ1-2; TRBD1 aligns across 10 bases. The germline V gene has CDR1 GTSNPN and CDR2 SVGIG (reference sequence). The junction had 6 bases not matched to a gene; V was cut back by 6 bases and J by 2 bases. The CDR3 runs to 14 residues. The CDR3 spells CACTPGQGNYGYTF. In DNA, the CDR3 is TGTGCCTGCACCCCGGGACAGGGGAACTATGGCTACACCTTC.

V and J are TRBV20-1 and TRBJ2-7; 13 nucleotides align to TRBD2. The length of the CDR3 is 15 residues. J lost 4 bases, V lost 6 bases, and 9 bases had no gene match. CDR1 DFQATT and CDR2 SNEGSKA come from the germline V gene (reference sequence). The CDR3 nucleotides read TGCAGTGCCCCTAATCGACTAGCGGGAGGTTACGAGCAGTACTTC. It encodes CSAPNRLAGGYEQYF.

In this sample, this clonotype turned up many times. The chain recombines TRBV11-2 with TRBJ2-1; 9 bases are shared with TRBD1. Germline lookup yields CDR1 SGHAT and CDR2 FQNNGV. This CDR3 region has 14 residues. J lost 6 bases, V lost 2 bases, and 2 bases had no gene match. The CDR3 region has the DNA TGTGCCAGCAGCTTATGGGACAGGGTCAATGAGCAGTTCTTC. Its protein product is CASSLWDRVNEQFF.

The V gene is TRBV9, the J gene TRBJ1-2, with 8 bases fitting TRBD1. The junction had 12 bases not matched to a gene; V was cut back by 3 bases and J by 5 bases. The CDR3 has 16 amino acids. Germline CDR1 SGDLS, CDR2 YYNGEE. The CDR3, as DNA: TGTGCCAGCAGCGCCTCCCGGGACAGGCGTGGGTATGGCTACACCTTC. This encodes CASSASRDRRGYGYTF. The whole variable domain, filled in from reference TRBV9 and TRBJ1-2, reads DSGVTQTPKHLITATGQRVTLRCSPRSGDLSVYWYQQSLDQGLQFLIQYYNGEERAKGNILERFSAQQFPDLHSELNLSSLELGDSALYFCASSASRDRRGYGYTFGSGTRLTVV.

This clonotype was recorded many times. The rearrangement joins TRBV20-1 to TRBJ2-5; D may be TRBD2 (5 bases). V lost 5 bases to trimming and J lost 5 bases, with 21 bases between them. From germline, CDR1 is DFQATT and CDR2 SNEGSKA (reference sequence). The CDR3 runs to 15 residues. In DNA, the CDR3 is TGCAGTGCTTCTCCGGACCGAGGACTTAGGGAGACCCAGTACTTC. It encodes CSASPDRGLRETQYF.